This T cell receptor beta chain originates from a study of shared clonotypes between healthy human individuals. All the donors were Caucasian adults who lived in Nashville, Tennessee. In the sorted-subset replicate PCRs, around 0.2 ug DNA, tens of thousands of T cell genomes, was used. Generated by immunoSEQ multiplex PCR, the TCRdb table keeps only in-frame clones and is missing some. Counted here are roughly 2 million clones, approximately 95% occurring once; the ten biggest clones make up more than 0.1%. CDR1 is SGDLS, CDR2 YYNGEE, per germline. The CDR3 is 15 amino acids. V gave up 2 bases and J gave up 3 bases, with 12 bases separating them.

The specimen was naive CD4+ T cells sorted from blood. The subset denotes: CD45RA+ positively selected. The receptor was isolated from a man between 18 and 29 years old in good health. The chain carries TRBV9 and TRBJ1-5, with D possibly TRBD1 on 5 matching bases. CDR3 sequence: CASSVRGEINQPQHF. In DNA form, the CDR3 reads TGTGCCAGCAGCGTCCGGGGGGAGATCAATCAGCCCCAGCATTTT.